A single sample gave rise to the 26 T cell receptor beta chains below, sequenced in a study of T cell responses to AZD1222 COVID-19 vaccine. The repertoire was sequenced with immunoSEQ multiplex PCR; TCRdb's copy has only in-frame clones and lacks some. The sample lists 60,000 to 75,000 clones, roughly 85% occurring once. The source was peripheral blood, collected 28 days after the second AZD1222 dose. The receptors stem from an adult who received the AZD1222 COVID-19 vaccine.

J is TRBJ1-3 and V is TRBV10-3, with a possible D match to TRBD1 (6 bases). CDR3 length equals 14 residues. Germline V lookup: CDR1 ENHRY, CDR2 SYGVKD. V lost 3 bases to trimming and J lost 7 bases, with 13 bases between them. The CDR3 reads CAISESGGANTIYF. In nucleotides, the CDR3 is TGTGCCATCAGTGAATCGGGGGGCGCGAACACCATATATTTT.

The V call is TRBV4-1, the J call TRBJ1-5, with 8 nucleotides matching TRBD1. CDR1 MGHRA and CDR2 YSYEKL come from the germline V gene. This CDR3 contains 15 residues. V lost 1 base to trimming and J lost 5 bases; unmatched junction nucleotides: 4. The CDR3 here is CASSQVQGEDQPQHF. The DNA for the CDR3 is TGCGCCAGCAGCCAAGTACAGGGGGAGGATCAGCCCCAGCATTTT.

This clone was recorded only once. The chain has TRBV7-2 and TRBJ2-2, with TRBD2 matching over 12 bases. Germline V lookup: CDR1 SGHTA, CDR2 FQGNSA. This CDR3 region has 16 residues. V lost 6 bases to trimming and J lost 5 bases; unmatched junction nucleotides: 7. The CDR3 sequence is CASRPPTSGGTGELFF. For the CDR3, the DNA is TGTGCCAGCAGACCTCCAACTAGCGGGGGGACCGGGGAGCTGTTTTTT.

The J gene is TRBJ1-4, the V gene TRBV6-5; possible D gene TRBD1, 6 bases. Germline CDR1 MNHEY, CDR2 SVGAGI. The CDR3 has 15 residues. With 6 bases removed from V and 0 bases from J, the gap between germline ends came to 11 bases. Written as DNA, the CDR3 is TGTGCCAGCAGGCGACAGGCAGCAACTAATGAAAAACTGTTTTTT. Encoded protein: CASRRQAATNEKLFF.

The rearrangement uses TRBV6-2 or TRBV6-3 and TRBJ2-5; D is perhaps TRBD1 (5 bases). V shed 0 bases and J shed 10 bases, with 21 bases lying between them. The CDR3 spans 16 residues. The germline CDR1 and CDR2 sequences are MNHEY and SVGEGT. CDR3 amino acids: CASSYSSLKGPKDQYF. CDR3 in DNA: TGTGCCAGCAGTTACTCGAGTCTAAAGGGGCCCAAGGACCAGTACTTC.

The chain combines TRBV10-1 with TRBJ2-2, with D hard to call. This CDR3 is 14 amino acids long. Germline values: CDR1 WNHNN, CDR2 SYGVQD (reference sequence). The V gene lost 7 bases and the J gene lost 5 bases, with 14 bases spanning the gap. The CDR3 is CASKPTLATGELFF. The DNA of the CDR3 is TGCGCCAGCAAACCCACCCTGGCGACCGGGGAGCTGTTTTTT.

This rearrangement joins TRBV3-1 (or the pseudogene TRBV3-2) to TRBJ1-1; no reliable D call. The CDR3 has 14 amino acids. CDR1 LGHDT and CDR2 YNNKEL come from the germline V gene (reference sequence). Trimming stripped 0 bases from V and 6 bases from J, with 11 bases between. The CDR3 protein is CASSQEIRGPEAFF. The CDR3 bases are TGTGCCAGCAGCCAAGAAATCCGAGGGCCTGAAGCTTTCTTT.

The V and J genes are TRBV27 and TRBJ1-1; D uncertain. Trimming took off 2 bases at V and 2 bases at J, with 6 bases between the two ends. Germline V gives CDR1 MNHEY, CDR2 SMNVEV (reference sequence). This CDR3 has 13 residues. The CDR3 spells CASSLNRNTEAFF. The CDR3 DNA follows: TGTGCCAGCAGTTTAAACAGAAACACTGAAGCTTTCTTT.

The chain carries TRBV19 and TRBJ2-1, with D possibly TRBD2 on 6 matching bases. The CDR3 spans 14 residues. CDR1 is LNHDA, CDR2 SQIVND, per germline (reference sequence). Trimming left V 3 bases short and J 9 bases short, with 15 bases between. This chain's CDR3 is CASSMAGLVVEQFF. CDR3 in DNA: TGTGCCAGTAGTATGGCGGGGCTCGTTGTTGAGCAGTTCTTC.

The chain combines TRBV5-1 with TRBJ2-3, with D maybe TRBD2 (5 bases). From germline, CDR1 is SGHRS and CDR2 YFSETQ. The V end lost 0 bases, the J end lost 2 bases, and 16 bases lay between the germline ends. The CDR3 has 17 residues. CDR3 coding DNA: TGCGCCAGCAGCTTGGTCCCCACGGCGGGCCCCACAGATACGCAGTATTTT. It codes for CASSLVPTAGPTDTQYF.

The chain recombines TRBV5-4 with TRBJ2-2, with 7 nucleotides matching TRBD2. The V segment lost 6 bases and the J segment 6 bases; nucleotides outside the gene matches: 8. The CDR3 is 14 amino acids. Germline loops: CDR1 SGHNT, CDR2 YYREEE (reference sequence). The chain's CDR3 is CASNKGRAPGELFF. DNA for the CDR3: TGTGCCAGCAATAAAGGGAGGGCCCCCGGGGAGCTGTTTTTT. The full variable domain, with the rest looked up from reference TRBV5-4 and TRBJ2-2, is ETGVTQSPTHLIKTRGQQVTLRCSSQSGHNTVSWYQQALGQGPQFIFQYYREEENGRGNFPPRFSGLQFPNYSSELNVNALELDDSALYLCASNKGRAPGELFFGEGSRLTVL.

This clone appeared a few times. This rearrangement joins TRBV5-1 to TRBJ2-3, with 9 bases lining up with TRBD1. The CDR3 is 15 amino acids. With 1 base clipped from V and 7 bases from J, the junction kept 7 bases outside the gene matches. Germline CDR1 SGHRS, CDR2 YFSETQ. CDR3 region: CASSLMGQGMNTQYF. Here the CDR3 DNA reads TGCGCCAGCAGCTTGATGGGACAGGGTATGAATACGCAGTATTTT.

The chain has TRBV25-1 and TRBJ1-4; no clear D gene. V lost 7 bases and J lost 8, with 14 bases in between. In germline, CDR1 is MGHDK, CDR2 SYGVNS. The CDR3 covers 13 residues. The CDR3 DNA reads TGTGCCAGCACCGGGGAGCGAGGAGAAAAACTGTTTTTT. It yields the protein CASTGERGEKLFF.

This chain joins TRBV5-1 and TRBJ1-2; 9 bases map to TRBD1. CDR1 SGHRS and CDR2 YFSETQ come from the germline V gene. V lost 5 bases, J lost 5 bases, and 7 bases stayed unmatched. The CDR3 extends over 14 amino acids. CDR3 nucleotide sequence: TGCGCCAGCAGGACGGGACAGGGAACTTATGGCTACACCTTC. This codes for CASRTGQGTYGYTF.

CDR3 in DNA: TGTGCCAGCAGCAACATGGAAGAGACCCAGTACTTC. It yields the protein CASSNMEETQYF. V and J are TRBV2 and TRBJ2-5; D remains ambiguous. The CDR3 is made up of 12 amino acids. Germline V lookup: CDR1 SNHLY, CDR2 FYNNEI. V lost 6 bases and J 3 bases, leaving 8 bases between the germline ends.

The V gene is TRBV30, the J gene TRBJ2-6; D unclear. Trimming took 0 bases from V and 0 from J, leaving 0 bases between them. The CDR3 is made up of 13 amino acids. Germline V gene data show CDR1 as GTSNPN and CDR2 as SVGIG (reference sequence). CDR3 sequence: CAWSVSGANVLTF. In DNA form, the CDR3 reads TGTGCCTGGAGTGTCTCTGGGGCCAACGTCCTGACTTTC. Variable domain in full (rest from reference TRBV30 and TRBJ2-6): SQTIHQWPATLVQPVGSPLSLECTVEGTSNPNLYWYRQAAGRGLQLLFYSVGIGQISSEVPQNLSASRPQDRQFILSSKKLLLSDSGFYLCAWSVSGANVLTFGAGSRLTVL.

The CDR3 DNA follows: TGTGCCAGCAGTAGCTCTGGGGCCAACGTCCTGACTTTC. It is translated as CASSSSGANVLTF. The chain carries TRBV2 and TRBJ2-6, with D uncertain. V was cut by 5 bases and J by 0 bases, with 2 bases left in between. Germline assignment: CDR1 SNHLY and CDR2 FYNNEI. This CDR3 is built from 13 residues.

This sequence joins TRBV3-1 (or the pseudogene TRBV3-2) and TRBJ1-5, with D tentatively TRBD1 (6 bases). Deletions cut 0 bases from V and 4 bases from J, with 19 bases between. The CDR3 extends over 18 amino acids. The V gene's germline CDR1 is LGHDT and CDR2 YNNKEL (reference sequence). The CDR3 DNA sequence: TGTGCCAGCAGCCAAGAGGGGGGGACATCCCAAGGGAATCAGCCCCAGCATTTT. Its translation: CASSQEGGTSQGNQPQHF.

The genes are TRBV11-2 and TRBJ1-2; TRBD1 is a possible D gene (5 bases). This CDR3 region has 13 residues. Trimming shortened V by 0 bases and J by 4 bases, and 6 bases separated the two germline ends. CDR1 and CDR2 from the germline V gene are SGHAT and FQNNGV. The DNA for the CDR3 is TGTGCCAGCAGCTTAGATCAGGGCTATGGCTACACCTTC. This gives the protein CASSLDQGYGYTF.

CDR3 sequence: CASSRDRGGDTQYF. DNA for the CDR3: TGTGCCAGCAGCCGGGACAGGGGTGGGGATACGCAGTATTTT. The V gene is TRBV6-5, the J gene TRBJ2-3; the match to TRBD1 covers 10 bases. Germline V gives CDR1 MNHEY, CDR2 SVGAGI. CDR3 length: 14 amino acids. J gave up 6 bases and V 6 bases, and 6 bases lay outside the gene matches.

This clone appeared a single time. This chain uses TRBV29-1 with TRBJ1-4, with 7 positions matching TRBD1. This CDR3 is built from 15 residues. Losses at the gene ends were 4 bases for V and 1 base for J; bases not matched to a gene: 6. Germline assignment: CDR1 SQVTM and CDR2 ANQGSEA. CDR3 sequence: CSVATGVGTNEKLFF. In nucleotides, the CDR3 is TGCAGCGTTGCAACAGGGGTGGGAACTAATGAAAAACTGTTTTTT.

This chain uses TRBV2 with TRBJ2-2; a weak D match, TRBD2 (6 bases). CDR1 and CDR2 from the germline V gene are SNHLY and FYNNEI. Deletions cut 7 bases from V and 5 bases from J, with 11 bases between. The CDR3 length is 13 residues. The CDR3 DNA sequence: TGTGCCAGCACAGCGGGCCTGACCGGGGAGCTGTTTTTT. It yields the protein CASTAGLTGELFF.

The genes are TRBV5-5 and TRBJ1-2; 7 positions match TRBD1. V was pared by 4 bases and J by 4 bases, with 7 bases of the junction left unmatched. This CDR3 comprises 14 residues. Germline CDR1 SGHKS, CDR2 YYEKEE (reference sequence). The CDR3 DNA is TGTGCCAGCAGCCAGGGACAGACCTCCTATGGCTACACCTTC. Translating gives CASSQGQTSYGYTF.

The chain recombines TRBV5-8 with TRBJ2-1; 7 bases align to TRBD2. CDR1 is SGHTS and CDR2 is YDEGEE in the germline V gene. V was pared by 4 bases and J by 15 bases, with 10 bases of the junction left unmatched. CDR3 length: 12 residues. CDR3 sequence: CASSPRTSGAFF. CDR3 sequence (DNA): TGTGCCAGCAGCCCGAGGACTAGTGGCGCGTTCTTC.

The rearrangement uses TRBV5-1 and TRBJ2-5; TRBD1 might be the D (7 bases). V shed 3 bases and J shed 2 bases, with 14 bases lying between them. The length of the CDR3 is 15 residues. Germline V gene sequence: CDR1 SGHRS, CDR2 YFSETQ. The CDR3 nucleotides are TGCGCCAGCAGCTCGGGGGACAGCCTTCAAGAGACCCAGTACTTC. Residues: CASSSGDSLQETQYF.

The rearrangement links TRBV30 to TRBJ1-3; D not resolved. Germline V CDR1 and CDR2: GTSNPN, SVGIG (reference sequence). There are 15 residues in the CDR3. V was pared by 4 bases and J by 4 bases, with 17 bases between. CDR3 nucleotides: TGTGCCTGGACTCCCGTCCCACTCGGGGGAAACACCATATATTTT. Protein sequence: CAWTPVPLGGNTIYF.